This entry features one TCR beta chain sequence. Authors' analysis steps: Reference gene primers were amplified, and this amplification served to estimate nucleated cell counts. The data were produced by immunoSEQ multiplex PCR, yet TCRdb's version contains in-frame clones alone and is incomplete. Clone size and V and J calls were adopted from that table, with D and trimming inferred from the DNA. The table has roughly 140,000 clones, 65% to 85% seen once. This sample is drawn from a study of blood T cell repertoires in COVID-19. Study as a whole: Italy, Spain and the United States were the sources of the convalescent and acute COVID-19 samples. PBMCs, B-cell-depleted T cells, or T cells were the source of the cDNA or gDNA that made up the material.

The trim removed 7 bases at V and 10 bases at J, leaving 9 bases unmatched. The CDR3 contains 13 residues. This receptor was identified in a woman of 80 years or more with acute or convalescent COVID-19. Specimen: peripheral blood. The chain has TRBV12-3 or TRBV12-4 and TRBJ1-2; TRBD1 agrees at 10 bases. The CDR3 DNA sequence: TGTGCCAGCATCCTGAGGGACAGGGGAGACTACACCTTC. Its protein is CASILRDRGDYTF.